This TCR beta chain was obtained from a study of T cell responses to AZD1222 COVID-19 vaccine. Study-wide findings and caveats: Scientists sampled the repertoires only once the peak T cell response had passed. Donors were largely white British and mainly female; clonal diversity was possibly underestimated. Distributed over spike, vaccine-associated CD4 TCRs predominated at 160-218 and 743-854.

Concerning this clone itself: Antigen unknown.

Here immunoSEQ multiplex PCR was the method, and the copy in TCRdb shows in-frame clones only, minus some. The table shows about 180,000 clones, with around nine tenths occurring only once. The sample was peripheral blood, taken on day 0 of AZD1222 vaccination. This receptor was taken from an adult in good health.

CDR3: CASSRGVEAFF. CDR3 nucleotide sequence: TGTGCCAGCTCACGGGGGGTTGAAGCTTTCTTT. The chain joins TRBV18 to TRBJ1-1, with a weak D call TRBD1 (5 bases). V was trimmed by 4 bases and J by 7 bases, leaving 7 bases between them. The CDR3 sequence is 11 residues long. Germline-derived CDR1 and CDR2 are KGHSH and LQKENI.